The 16 T cell receptor beta chains below were found in one sample sequenced in a study of PD-L1 blockade in urothelial cancer (dated by TCRdb to 2016 to 2017). The library was produced with the immunoSEQ multiplex PCR assay. Held by TCRdb, this immuneACCESS table contains in-frame sequences only and omits some clones. Under half of the omission traces to an unresolved V gene where checked; the cause of the rest is unknown. The sample data list around 71,000 clones, and 85% of these were observed just once. Roughly 6.6% of the sample rests with the top ten. In the paper's terms, the time point label means: pretreatment peripheral blood. The starting material was PBMCs, obtained around atezolizumab (anti-PD-L1) treatment. The receptors here all came from a man aged 40-49 years with urothelial cancer.

Written as DNA, the CDR3 is TGTGCCAGCAGCCCTCCCCAGGACAGTCCCTACGAGCAGTACTTC. Protein product: CASSPPQDSPYEQYF. The chain has TRBV14 and TRBJ2-7; the D gene is possibly TRBD1 (6 bases). Germline values: CDR1 SGHDN, CDR2 FVKESK. V lost 4 bases to trimming and J lost 2 bases, with 15 bases between them. There are 15 residues in the CDR3.

This chain links TRBV27 with TRBJ1-1, with D maybe TRBD1 (6 bases). The V gene's germline CDR1 is MNHEY and CDR2 SMNVEV (reference sequence). CDR3 size: 13 residues. Trimming left V 6 bases short and J 4 bases short, with 12 bases between. CDR3 sequence (DNA): TGTGCCAGCAGGAAGGACAGAGTCACTGAAGCTTTCTTT. It yields the protein CASRKDRVTEAFF.

V and J are TRBV27 and TRBJ2-1; possible D gene TRBD2, 6 bases. The CDR3 sequence is 16 residues long. Trimming removed 0 bases from V and 3 bases from J, with 12 bases in between. Germline V gene lookup returns CDR1 MNHEY and CDR2 SMNVEV (reference sequence). CDR3 DNA: TGTGCCAGCAGTTTATCAATCGGGAGCGGCTACAATGAGCAGTTCTTC. Translated: CASSLSIGSGYNEQFF.

The gene calls are TRBV5-1 and TRBJ2-5; D possibly corresponds to TRBD2 (6 bases). CDR1 and CDR2 from the germline V gene are SGHRS and YFSETQ. V was trimmed by 7 bases and J by 5 bases, leaving 18 bases between them. The length of the CDR3 is 14 residues. The CDR3 here is CASSGRGNGETQYF. The CDR3 bases are TGCGCCAGCTCCGGGAGAGGGAACGGGGAGACCCAGTACTTC. The full variable domain, rest sourced from reference TRBV5-1 and TRBJ2-5, is KAGVTQTPRYLIKTRGQQVTLSCSPISGHRSVSWYQQTPGQGLQFLFEYFSETQRNKGNFPGRFSGRQFSNSRSEMNVSTLELGDSALYLCASSGRGNGETQYFGPGTRLLVL.

The J gene is TRBJ1-1, the V gene TRBV27; D perhaps matches TRBD1 (5 bases). The V gene's germline CDR1 is MNHEY and CDR2 SMNVEV (reference sequence). The V end was cut by 0 bases, the J end by 1 base, with 21 bases between. The CDR3 runs to 19 residues. The CDR3 nucleotides are TGTGCCAGCAGTTTATCGACGCTTAGGCAGGGTAGGACGAACACTGAAGCTTTCTTT. Translated: CASSLSTLRQGRTNTEAFF.

This clone has a count of ten or more. The chain joins TRBV4-1 to TRBJ1-1; 7 nucleotides match TRBD1. V shed 0 bases, J shed 0 bases, and the junction held 7 bases outside the gene matches. The germline gives CDR1 MGHRA, CDR2 YSYEKL. This CDR3 contains 17 residues. The CDR3 sequence: CASSQDGTDELNTEAFF. Written as DNA, the CDR3 is TGCGCCAGCAGCCAAGATGGGACAGATGAATTGAACACTGAAGCTTTCTTT.

The chain recombines TRBV2 with TRBJ1-4; weak D call: TRBD1 (6 bases). The CDR3 length is 12 residues. Trimming stripped 10 bases from V and 11 bases from J, with 17 bases between. Germline CDR1 is SNHLY and CDR2 is FYNNEI. The DNA for the CDR3 is TGTGCCACTCGACAGGCACTGGGTAAACTGTTTTTT. The encoded protein is CATRQALGKLFF.

V usage is TRBV18 and J usage is TRBJ2-7; D is undetermined. Germline CDR1 is KGHSH and CDR2 is LQKENI. V was clipped by 8 bases and J by 6 bases, with 14 bases between them. This CDR3 has 12 residues. CDR3 region: CASRDFSGEQYF. The CDR3 DNA sequence: TGTGCCAGCCGCGATTTTTCGGGCGAGCAGTACTTC.

V and J are TRBV28 and TRBJ2-7; tentatively, D is TRBD2 (5 bases). V was pared by 5 bases and J by 9 bases, with 14 bases between. From germline, CDR1 is MDHEN and CDR2 SYDVKM. This CDR3 region has 12 residues. The CDR3 reads CASSLRTAGQYF. The CDR3 DNA sequence: TGTGCCAGCAGTCTTCGGACGGCGGGGCAGTACTTC. Full variable domain (remainder filled in from reference TRBV28 and TRBJ2-7): DVKVTQSSRYLVKRTGEKVFLECVQDMDHENMFWYRQDPGLGLRLIYFSYDVKMKEKGDIPEGYSVSREKKERFSLILESASTNQTSMYLCASSLRTAGQYFGPGTRLTVT.

This clone was recorded once. The chain uses TRBV6-6 and TRBJ2-7, with 11 nucleotides matching TRBD1. The CDR3 spans 14 residues. Germline CDR1 is MNHNY and CDR2 is SVGAGI (reference sequence). V shed 5 bases, J shed 3 bases, and the junction held 3 bases outside the gene matches. As DNA, the CDR3 is TGTGCCAGCAGTCAGGGACAGGGGGGCTACGAGCAGTACTTC. Translated, it gives CASSQGQGGYEQYF.

This chain links TRBV29-1 with TRBJ2-7; D remains ambiguous. CDR1 and CDR2 (germline): SQVTM, ANQGSEA. Trimming removed 5 bases from V and 0 bases from J, with 11 bases in between. CDR3 length: 13 residues. CDR3 in amino acids: CSVRQANSYEQYF. CDR3 DNA: TGCAGCGTTCGCCAGGCCAACTCCTACGAGCAGTACTTC.

The sample holds one count of this clone. This rearrangement joins TRBV7-9 to TRBJ2-2; D not certain. Germline V gene sequence: CDR1 SEHNR, CDR2 FQNEAQ (reference sequence). V dropped 1 base and J dropped 6 bases, with 9 bases sitting between them. CDR3 length equals 14 residues. In DNA, the CDR3 is TGTGCCAGCAGCTTAGGGGCACTCGCCGGGGAGCTGTTTTTT. It is translated as CASSLGALAGELFF.

This rearrangement joins TRBV7-2 to TRBJ2-7, with 8 nucleotides matching TRBD2. CDR3 length: 16 amino acids. Germline values: CDR1 SGHTA, CDR2 FQGNSA. With V trimmed by 5 bases and J by 6 bases, 15 bases remained unmatched. Written as DNA, the CDR3 is TGTGCCAGCAGCCAAGACAGGCGTAGCGGGAAAAGCGAGCAGTACTTC. Translated: CASSQDRRSGKSEQYF.

The chain has TRBV2 and TRBJ2-2; perhaps TRBD2 as D (6 bases). In germline, CDR1 is SNHLY, CDR2 FYNNEI. With 9 bases removed from V and 4 bases from J, the gap between germline ends came to 12 bases. The CDR3 is made up of 13 amino acids. CDR3 region: CARGDFPTGELFF. In DNA form, the CDR3 reads TGTGCCAGGGGGGACTTCCCCACCGGGGAGCTGTTTTTT.

V gene TRBV30 combines with J gene TRBJ1-4, with TRBD1 as a possible D gene (6 bases). Germline V gives CDR1 GTSNPN, CDR2 SVGIG (reference sequence). This CDR3 has 14 residues. V dropped 3 bases and J dropped 7 bases, with 15 bases sitting between them. The CDR3 sequence is CAWSMDSGPEKLFF. The CDR3 DNA sequence: TGTGCCTGGAGCATGGACAGCGGACCTGAAAAACTGTTTTTT.

The chain is built from TRBV10-3 and TRBJ1-2; TRBD1 aligns across 7 bases. V shed 3 bases, J shed 3 bases, and the junction held 7 bases outside the gene matches. CDR1 is ENHRY and CDR2 is SYGVKD in the germline V gene. CDR3 length equals 15 residues. The CDR3 here is CAISESQGFYYGYTF. For the CDR3, the DNA is TGTGCCATCAGTGAATCACAGGGGTTCTACTATGGCTACACCTTC.